The 29 T cell receptor beta chains reported below all come from one sample, sequenced in a study of T cells in Graves' hyperthyroidism and ophthalmopathy. It was RNA transcripts that yielded the amplified TCR beta CDR3 regions. First-round RT-PCR with HTBI primers amplified the TCR CDR3 region. In TCRdb, the multiplex PCR reads were re-called with MiXCR into one record per CDR3 protein. The sample has hundreds of thousands of distinct CDR3 sequences; more than 12% are singletons. The sequencing sample was made of blood. These receptor sequences come from a woman aged 45-65 years with Graves' ophthalmopathy.

This clonotype was observed many times. The chain uses TRBV28 and TRBJ2-7, with 10 positions matching TRBD1. Per the germline V gene, CDR1 is MDHEN and CDR2 is SYDVKM. J gave up 6 bases and V 6 bases, and 8 bases lay outside the gene matches. The CDR3 totals 14 residues. CDR3 loop: CASRSGTGVREQYF. DNA for the CDR3: TGTGCCAGCAGGTCCGGGACAGGGGTTCGCGAGCAGTACTTC.

This sequence joins TRBV4-1 and TRBJ2-2, with 9 bases fitting TRBD1. This CDR3 is 16 amino acids long. Germline CDR1 and CDR2: MGHRA and YSYEKL. The ends lost 4 bases at V and 3 bases at J; junction bases unmatched: 6. The CDR3 region has the DNA TGCGCCAGCAGCCCGATGGGACAGGGTCACACCGGGGAGCTGTTTTTT. Translation: CASSPMGQGHTGELFF.

This clonotype was seen a handful of times. One junction end does not reproduce the germline sequence, and a read error may be involved. The V call is TRBV2, the J call TRBJ2-2; D is possibly TRBD2 (5 bases). The CDR3 runs to 11 residues. CDR1 and CDR2 from the germline V gene are SNHLY and FYNNEI. Here the CDR3 reads CASSELRELFF. In DNA form, the CDR3 reads TGTGCCAGCAGTGAATTAAGGGAGCTTTTTTTT.

In its sample, this clonotype was seen many times. The genes are TRBV20-1 and TRBJ2-3; possible D gene TRBD2, 6 bases. V was clipped by 4 bases and J by 2 bases, with 13 bases between them. The CDR3 totals 14 residues. CDR1 and CDR2 from the germline V gene are DFQATT and SNEGSKA (reference sequence). This CDR3 is CSAKSSDTTDTQYF. CDR3 nucleotides: TGCAGTGCTAAGTCTAGCGACACCACAGATACGCAGTATTTT.

A word on this clonotype: Given a much more abundant clone one base away, this may be a read error. The chain combines TRBV12-3 or TRBV12-4 with TRBJ2-5; no definite D call. The length of the CDR3 is 13 residues. V was clipped by 8 bases and J by 5 bases, with 15 bases between them. The CDR3 protein is CASLAESEETQYF. The CDR3 nucleotides are TGTGCCAGCCTTGCGGAAAGTGAGGAGACCCAGTACTTC.

This clonotype has more than one count but fewer than ten. Compared with germline, one end of the junction differs, possibly owing to a read error. The rearrangement joins TRBV30 to TRBJ2-5, with 7 positions matching TRBD2. This CDR3 region has 15 residues. CDR1 and CDR2 (germline): GTSNPN, SVGIG (reference sequence). The DNA for the CDR3 is TGTGCCTGGAGTGTAGCGGGATTAGCTCAAGAGACCCAGTGCTTC. Translating it yields CAWSVAGLAQETQCF.

On this clonotype itself: One end of the junction fails to match germline, which may point to a read error. The gene calls are TRBV5-1 and TRBJ2-7; 8 bases match TRBD2. The CDR3 has 13 amino acids. The V gene's germline CDR1 is SGHRS and CDR2 YFSETQ. This CDR3 is CVSSLTSDYEQYF. The CDR3 nucleotides read TGCGTCAGCAGCCTGACTAGCGACTACGAGCAGTACTTC.

The rearrangement uses TRBV7-6 and TRBJ1-1, with D uncertain. This CDR3 comprises 12 residues. CDR1 and CDR2 from the germline V gene are SGHVS and FNYEAQ. The V end lost 8 bases, the J end lost 1 base, and 8 bases lay between the germline ends. The CDR3 sequence is CASVGPNTEAFF. The DNA for the CDR3 is TGTGCCAGCGTAGGGCCGAACACTGAAGCTTTCTTT.

This clonotype came up a few times. This sequence joins TRBV29-1 and TRBJ2-7, with 8 bases identical to TRBD1. V was clipped by 7 bases and J by 7 bases; unmatched bases: 6. Looked up from germline, CDR1 is SQVTM and CDR2 is ANQGSEA. CDR3 length: 11 amino acids. CDR3 sequence reads: CSGRQGFEQYF. The CDR3 DNA is TGCAGCGGGAGACAGGGGTTTGAGCAGTACTTC.

The genes are TRBV20-1 and TRBJ2-3; D may be TRBD1 (5 bases). The V gene lost 2 bases and the J gene lost 3 bases, with 12 bases spanning the gap. Germline-derived CDR1 and CDR2 are DFQATT and SNEGSKA (reference sequence). The CDR3 is 14 residues long. CDR3 DNA: TGCAGTGCTAGATTAGGGGTGCCTACAGATACGCAGTATTTT. Encoded protein: CSARLGVPTDTQYF.

There are a few counts of this clonotype. The chain combines TRBV29-1 with TRBJ1-5; D call uncertain. The ends were cut back, 4 bases at V and 2 bases at J, with 6 bases in the middle. The CDR3 extends over 12 amino acids. The V gene's germline CDR1 is SQVTM and CDR2 ANQGSEA. CDR3 in DNA: TGCAGCGTTGCTAGCGGCAATCAGCCCCAGCATTTT. Its protein is CSVASGNQPQHF.

The chain has TRBV27 and TRBJ2-7; D may match TRBD1 or TRBD2 (7 bases each). The CDR3 loop spans 15 amino acids. V was trimmed by 5 bases and J by 4 bases, leaving 18 bases between them. CDR1 is MNHEY and CDR2 is SMNVEV in the germline V gene (reference sequence). CDR3 bases: TGTGCCAGCAGTCTTATTCAGGGGGGGCTGTACGAGCAGTACTTC. Translating gives CASSLIQGGLYEQYF.

As to this clonotype: The conserved phenylalanine or tryptophan normally closing the CDR3 is absent here, so this likely arose from a read error. The V gene is TRBV20-1, the J gene TRBJ1-1, with D uncertain. V dropped 0 bases and J dropped 0 bases, with 11 bases sitting between them. The germline V gene encodes CDR1 DFQATT and CDR2 SNEGSKA (reference sequence). The CDR3 covers 15 residues. DNA of the CDR3: TGCAGTGCTAGAGACTTGGACGGTATGAACACTGAAGCTTTCTTA. Amino acids: CSARDLDGMNTEAFL.

This rearrangement joins TRBV25-1 to TRBJ1-2, with 9 positions matching TRBD1. The ends lost 1 base at V and 5 bases at J; junction bases unmatched: 2. Germline V gene lookup returns CDR1 MGHDK and CDR2 SYGVNS. The CDR3 totals 14 residues. The CDR3 loop reads CASSEFGTGYGYTF. CDR3 nucleotides: TGTGCCAGCAGTGAATTTGGGACAGGGTATGGCTACACCTTC.

This clonotype was counted many times. The chain uses TRBV27 and TRBJ1-2; TRBD1 is a possible D gene (6 bases). Trimming shortened V by 2 bases and J by 4 bases, and 14 bases separated the two germline ends. This CDR3 comprises 15 residues. Per the germline V gene, CDR1 is MNHEY and CDR2 is SMNVEV (reference sequence). The CDR3 DNA is TGTGCCAGCAGTTTAGGGGGGCGTTACGCCTATGGCTACACCTTC. Translation: CASSLGGRYAYGYTF.

V is TRBV6-1 and J is TRBJ1-1; a weak D match, TRBD1 (5 bases). There are 13 residues in the CDR3. CDR1 MNHNS and CDR2 SASEGT come from the germline V gene. The ends were cut back, 6 bases at V and 4 bases at J, with 12 bases in the middle. CDR3 loop: CASRTTGGTEAFF. The DNA for the CDR3 is TGTGCCAGCAGGACCACCGGGGGCACTGAAGCTTTCTTT.

This rearrangement joins TRBV20-1 to TRBJ2-1, with 9 nucleotides matching TRBD1. Germline assignment: CDR1 DFQATT and CDR2 SNEGSKA (reference sequence). The CDR3 loop spans 15 amino acids. Trimming cost V 6 bases and J 7 bases; bases outside gene matches: 13. This CDR3 reads CSAPQRGTGFNEQFF. CDR3 DNA sequence: TGCAGTGCACCCCAACGAGGGACAGGGTTTAATGAGCAGTTCTTC.

This clonotype was counted ten times or more. The chain recombines TRBV5-1 with TRBJ2-7; TRBD1 matches at 9 bases. The V gene end was trimmed by 4 bases and the J gene end by 0 bases; junction bases not matched to a gene: 5. This CDR3 spans 15 amino acids. The germline V gene has CDR1 SGHRS and CDR2 YFSETQ. The DNA for the CDR3 is TGCGCCAGCAGCACTGGGGACAGGGACTCCTACGAGCAGTACTTC. It encodes CASSTGDRDSYEQYF.

This clonotype has only a few counts. The chain recombines TRBV18 with TRBJ1-5, with D unclear. CDR1 is KGHSH and CDR2 is LQKENI in the germline V gene. The CDR3 runs 14 residues. The V end lost 4 bases, the J end lost 5 bases, and 12 bases lay between the germline ends. CDR3 nucleotide sequence: TGTGCCAGCTCACGGCAGTATGACGATCAGCCCCAGCATTTT. Translated: CASSRQYDDQPQHF.

This clonotype was observed a handful of times. The gene calls are TRBV20-1 and TRBJ2-7; the D gene is possibly TRBD1 (5 bases). The V and J ends lost 1 base and 3 bases respectively, with 10 bases between them. Germline V gene lookup returns CDR1 DFQATT and CDR2 SNEGSKA (reference sequence). The CDR3 length is 13 residues. The CDR3 DNA follows: TGCAGTGCTAGAGCAGGGCCGGACTACGAGCAGTACTTC. Protein product: CSARAGPDYEQYF.

This chain links TRBV14 with TRBJ2-2; TRBD2 matches at 13 bases. V lost 0 bases to trimming and J lost 5 bases; unmatched junction nucleotides: 6. CDR3 length: 18 amino acids. The V gene's germline CDR1 is SGHDN and CDR2 FVKESK. Here the CDR3 reads CASSQDRGLAGVTGELFF. CDR3 DNA: TGTGCCAGCAGCCAAGATCGAGGACTAGCGGGAGTTACCGGGGAGCTGTTTTTT. The variable domain in full, completed from reference TRBV14 and TRBJ2-2, reads EAGVTQFPSHSVIEKGQTVTLRCDPISGHDNLYWYRRVMGKEIKFLLHFVKESKQDESGMPNNRFLAERTGGTYSTLKVQPAELEDSGVYFCASSQDRGLAGVTGELFFGEGSRLTVL.

This chain uses TRBV5-5 with TRBJ2-7; 11 bases fit TRBD2. V shed 0 bases, J shed 2 bases, and the junction held 4 bases outside the gene matches. Germline V gene data show CDR1 as SGHKS and CDR2 as YYEKEE (reference sequence). The CDR3 has 16 residues. CDR3 nucleotide sequence: TGTGCCAGCAGCTTGGTGCTAGCGGGAGGACCCTACGAGCAGTACTTC. Its protein product is CASSLVLAGGPYEQYF.

This clonotype has at least ten counts. The gene calls are TRBV5-1 and TRBJ2-3, with D possibly matching TRBD1 (6 bases). The CDR3 runs 15 residues. The V end was cut by 4 bases, the J end by 5 bases, with 17 bases between. Per the germline V gene, CDR1 is SGHRS and CDR2 is YFSETQ. CDR3 protein: CASSQGSGLGDTQYF. As DNA, the CDR3 is TGCGCCAGCAGCCAGGGGTCTGGGTTGGGAGATACGCAGTATTTT.

This clonotype was observed at least ten times. The chain couples TRBV27 to TRBJ2-7; D gene uncertain. The CDR3 sequence is 13 residues long. With 3 bases removed from V and 0 bases from J, the gap between germline ends came to 6 bases. Germline V lookup: CDR1 MNHEY, CDR2 SMNVEV (reference sequence). As DNA, the CDR3 is TGTGCCAGCAGTTTTACTAACTCCTACGAGCAGTACTTC. This sequence encodes CASSFTNSYEQYF.

This clonotype appeared many times. The rearrangement links TRBV7-3 to TRBJ2-3, with 12 bases identical to TRBD2. CDR3 length: 16 amino acids. Germline V gene data show CDR1 as SGHTA and CDR2 as FQGTGA. The junction had 9 bases not matched to a gene; V was cut back by 5 bases and J by 6 bases. The CDR3 region is CASSPGLAGSVDTQYF. The CDR3, as DNA: TGTGCCAGCAGCCCCGGACTAGCGGGAAGTGTGGATACGCAGTATTTT.

This chain uses TRBV6-2 or TRBV6-3 with TRBJ2-1; 7 bases align to TRBD2. V dropped 6 bases and J dropped 0; count of bases not matched to a gene: 11. The CDR3 totals 17 residues. Germline V CDR1 and CDR2: MNHEY, SVGEGT. In DNA, the CDR3 is TGTGCCAGCAGAAACCAACGCCTAGCGGACTCCTACAATGAGCAGTTCTTC. It specifies CASRNQRLADSYNEQFF.

This clonotype turned up a few times. J is TRBJ2-5 and V is TRBV6-1, with D maybe TRBD1 (5 bases). The CDR3 spans 13 residues. V was clipped by 6 bases and J by 2 bases, with 10 bases between them. In germline, CDR1 is MNHNS, CDR2 SASEGT. The CDR3 coding sequence is TGTGCCAGCAGAAGACAGCCACAAGAGACCCAGTACTTC. Protein product: CASRRQPQETQYF.

At least ten counts were recorded for this clonotype. The chain employs TRBV18 and TRBJ2-7, with D maybe TRBD1 (6 bases). Per germline, CDR1 KGHSH and CDR2 LQKENI. CDR3 size: 14 residues. The V end was cut by 5 bases, the J end by 3 bases, with 14 bases between. For the CDR3, the DNA is TGTGCCAGCTCATCGACGGGACACCACTACGAGCAGTACTTC. Translating gives CASSSTGHHYEQYF.

This clonotype was recorded at least ten times. The genes are TRBV5-1 and TRBJ1-2; 7 bases are shared with TRBD1. The CDR3 loop spans 14 amino acids. With 4 bases clipped from V and 4 bases from J, the junction kept 7 bases outside the gene matches. CDR1 and CDR2 (germline): SGHRS, YFSETQ. Written as DNA, the CDR3 is TGCGCCAGCAGCCCCGGACAGGCCAGCTATGGCTACACCTTC. Amino acid sequence: CASSPGQASYGYTF.